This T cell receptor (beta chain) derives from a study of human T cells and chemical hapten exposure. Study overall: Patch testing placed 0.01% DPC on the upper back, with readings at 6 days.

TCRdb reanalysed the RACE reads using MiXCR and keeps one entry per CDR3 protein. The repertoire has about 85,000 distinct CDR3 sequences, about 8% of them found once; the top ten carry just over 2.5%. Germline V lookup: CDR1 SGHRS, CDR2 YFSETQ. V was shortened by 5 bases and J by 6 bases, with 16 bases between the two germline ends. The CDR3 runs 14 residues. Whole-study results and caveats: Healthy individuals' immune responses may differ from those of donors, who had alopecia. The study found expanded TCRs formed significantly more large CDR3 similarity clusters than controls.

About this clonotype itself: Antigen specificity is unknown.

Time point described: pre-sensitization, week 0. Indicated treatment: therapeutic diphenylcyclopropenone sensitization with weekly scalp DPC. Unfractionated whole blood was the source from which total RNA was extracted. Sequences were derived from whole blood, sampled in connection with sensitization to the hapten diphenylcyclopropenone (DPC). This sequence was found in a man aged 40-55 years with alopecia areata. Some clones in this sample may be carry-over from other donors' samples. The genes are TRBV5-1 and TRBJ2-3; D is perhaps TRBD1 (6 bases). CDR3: CASSAQRGSDTQYF. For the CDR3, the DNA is TGCGCCAGCAGTGCGCAGAGGGGGTCGGATACGCAGTATTTT.